This T cell receptor beta chain appears in the sequencing data of a study of control samples from healthy donors and cancer patients. Profiled with immunoSEQ multiplex PCR; TCRdb holds only in-frame clones, not every one. Altogether under 450,000 clones are present, around 90% being singletons, with the ten largest covering 5.5% to 8%. From germline, CDR1 is SQVTM and CDR2 ANQGSEA. V lost 5 bases and J lost 8, with 15 bases in between. The CDR3 contains 13 residues. This sequence was found in a man in his forties with head and neck cancer. The gene calls are TRBV29-1 and TRBJ1-4; D possibly corresponds to TRBD1 (6 bases). The sequencing sample was made of PBMCs. As DNA, the CDR3 is TGCAGCGTTTTACAGGGAGGGGAGGAAAAACTGTTTTTT. Encoded protein: CSVLQGGEEKLFF.